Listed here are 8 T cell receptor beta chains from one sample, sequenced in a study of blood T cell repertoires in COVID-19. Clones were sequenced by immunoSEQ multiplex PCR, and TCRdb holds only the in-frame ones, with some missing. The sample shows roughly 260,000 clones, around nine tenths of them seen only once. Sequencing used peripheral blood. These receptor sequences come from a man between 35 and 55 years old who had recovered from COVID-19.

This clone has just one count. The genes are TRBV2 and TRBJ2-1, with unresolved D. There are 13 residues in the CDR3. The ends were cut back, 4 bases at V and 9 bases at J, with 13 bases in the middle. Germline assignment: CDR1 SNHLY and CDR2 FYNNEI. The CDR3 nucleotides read TGTGCCAGCAGTGCAACTACACGAGGTGAGCAGTTCTTC. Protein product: CASSATTRGEQFF.

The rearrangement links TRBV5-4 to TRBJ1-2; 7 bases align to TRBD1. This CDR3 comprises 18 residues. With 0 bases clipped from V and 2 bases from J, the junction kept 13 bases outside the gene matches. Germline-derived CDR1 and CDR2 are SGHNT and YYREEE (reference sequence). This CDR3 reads CASSLDRGGFMVNYGYTF. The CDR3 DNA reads TGTGCCAGCAGCTTGGACAGGGGTGGGTTCATGGTAAACTATGGCTACACCTTC.

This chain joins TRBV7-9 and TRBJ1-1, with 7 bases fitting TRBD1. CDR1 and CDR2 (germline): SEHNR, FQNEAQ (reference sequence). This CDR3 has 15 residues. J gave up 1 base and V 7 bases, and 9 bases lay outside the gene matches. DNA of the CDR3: TGTGCCAGCAACGGACGGACAGGACCGAACACTGAAGCTTTCTTT. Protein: CASNGRTGPNTEAFF. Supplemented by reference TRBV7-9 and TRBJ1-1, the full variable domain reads DTGVSQNPRHKITKRGQNVTFRCDPISEHNRLYWYRQTLGQGPEFLTYFQNEAQLEKSRLLSDRFSAERPKGSFSTLEIQRTEQGDSAMYLCASNGRTGPNTEAFFGQGTRLTVV.

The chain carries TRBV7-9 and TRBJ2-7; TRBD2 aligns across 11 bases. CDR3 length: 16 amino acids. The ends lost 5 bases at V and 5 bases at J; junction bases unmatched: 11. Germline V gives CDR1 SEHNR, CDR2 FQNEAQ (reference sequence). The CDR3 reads CASSPSSGRGKDEQYF. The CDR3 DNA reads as TGTGCCAGCAGCCCGAGTAGCGGGAGGGGAAAGGACGAGCAGTACTTC.

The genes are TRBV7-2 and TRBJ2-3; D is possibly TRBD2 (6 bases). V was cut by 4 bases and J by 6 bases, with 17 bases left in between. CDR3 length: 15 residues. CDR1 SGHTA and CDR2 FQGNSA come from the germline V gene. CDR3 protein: CASSYSGNRADTQYF. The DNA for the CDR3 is TGTGCCAGCAGCTATAGCGGAAACCGGGCCGATACGCAGTATTTT.

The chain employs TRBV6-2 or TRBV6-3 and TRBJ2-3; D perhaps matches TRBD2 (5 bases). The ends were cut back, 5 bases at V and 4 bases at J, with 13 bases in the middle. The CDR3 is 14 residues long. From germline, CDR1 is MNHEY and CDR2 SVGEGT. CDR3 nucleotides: TGTGCCAGCAGTCGGACTGCGACTGCAGATACGCAGTATTTT. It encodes CASSRTATADTQYF.

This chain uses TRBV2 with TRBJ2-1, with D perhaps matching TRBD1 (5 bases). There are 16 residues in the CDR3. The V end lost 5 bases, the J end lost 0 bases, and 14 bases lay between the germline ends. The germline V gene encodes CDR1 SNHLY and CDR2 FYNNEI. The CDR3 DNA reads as TGTGCCAGCAGTCGAGACAGCTCCAGCTCCTACAATGAGCAGTTCTTC. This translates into CASSRDSSSSYNEQFF.

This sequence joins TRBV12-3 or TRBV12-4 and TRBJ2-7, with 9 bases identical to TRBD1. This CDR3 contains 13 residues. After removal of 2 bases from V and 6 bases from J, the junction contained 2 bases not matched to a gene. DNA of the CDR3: TGTGCCAGCAGTTTAACAGGGGGCAGCGAGCAGTACTTC. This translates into CASSLTGGSEQYF.